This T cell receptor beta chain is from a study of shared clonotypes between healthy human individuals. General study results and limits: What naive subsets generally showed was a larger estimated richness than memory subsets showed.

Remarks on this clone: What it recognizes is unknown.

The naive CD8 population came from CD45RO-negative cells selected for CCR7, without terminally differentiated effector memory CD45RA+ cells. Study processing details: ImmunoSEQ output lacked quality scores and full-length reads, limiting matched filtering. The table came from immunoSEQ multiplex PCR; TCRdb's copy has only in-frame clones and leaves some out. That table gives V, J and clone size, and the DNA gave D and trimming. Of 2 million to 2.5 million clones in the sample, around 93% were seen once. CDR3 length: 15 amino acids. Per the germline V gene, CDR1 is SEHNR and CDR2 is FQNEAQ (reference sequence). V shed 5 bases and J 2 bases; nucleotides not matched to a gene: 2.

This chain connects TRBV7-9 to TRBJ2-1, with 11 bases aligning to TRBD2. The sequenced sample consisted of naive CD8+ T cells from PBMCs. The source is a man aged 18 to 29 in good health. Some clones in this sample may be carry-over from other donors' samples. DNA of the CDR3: TGTGCCAGCAGCCAGGGACTAGCGGCCTACAATGAGCAGTTCTTC. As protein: CASSQGLAAYNEQFF.